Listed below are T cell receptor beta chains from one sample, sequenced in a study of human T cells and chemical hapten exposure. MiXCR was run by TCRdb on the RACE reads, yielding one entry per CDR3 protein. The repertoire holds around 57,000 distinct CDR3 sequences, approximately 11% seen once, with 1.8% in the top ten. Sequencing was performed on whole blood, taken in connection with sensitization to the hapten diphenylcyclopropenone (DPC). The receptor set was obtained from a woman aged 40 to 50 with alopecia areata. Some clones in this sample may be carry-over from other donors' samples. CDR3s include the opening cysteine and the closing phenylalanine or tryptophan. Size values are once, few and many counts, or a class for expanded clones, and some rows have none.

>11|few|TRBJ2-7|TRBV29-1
CSVPGDYEQYF
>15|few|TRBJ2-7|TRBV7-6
CASSLESDDPYEQYF
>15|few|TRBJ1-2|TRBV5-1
CASSLDFWGGGGYTF
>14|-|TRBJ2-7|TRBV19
CASSMAGQSLWQYF
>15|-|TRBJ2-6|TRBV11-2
CASSLLRAEANVLTF
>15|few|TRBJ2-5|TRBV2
CASSAGKAGQETQYF
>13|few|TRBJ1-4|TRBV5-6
CASSLSGTEKLFF
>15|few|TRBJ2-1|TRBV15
CATSRDAGVGNEQFF
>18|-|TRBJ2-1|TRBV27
CASSLLLAGGPAYNEQFF
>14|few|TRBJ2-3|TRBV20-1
CSASVGSGADTQYF
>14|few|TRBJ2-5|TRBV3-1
CASSPHGRAETQYF
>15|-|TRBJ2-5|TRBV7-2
CASSLARSNQETQYF
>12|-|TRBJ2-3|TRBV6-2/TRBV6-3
CASSTTPDTQYF
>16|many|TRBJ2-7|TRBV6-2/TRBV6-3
CASSSPGQGVTYEQYF
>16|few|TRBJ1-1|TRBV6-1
CASSVQGRPMNTEAFF
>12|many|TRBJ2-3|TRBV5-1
CASSPRADTQYF
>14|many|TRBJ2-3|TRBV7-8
CASSPLTGQDTQYF
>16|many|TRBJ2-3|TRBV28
CASSPFRTGRADTQYF
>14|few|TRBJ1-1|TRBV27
CASSGFLGGSEAFF
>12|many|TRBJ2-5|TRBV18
CASSPESETQYF
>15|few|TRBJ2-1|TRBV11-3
CASSSGGPTTIGQFF
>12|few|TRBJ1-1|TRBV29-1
CSVDEVHTEAFF
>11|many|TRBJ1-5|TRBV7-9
CATRLAQPQHF
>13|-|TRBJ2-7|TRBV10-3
CAISEVSSYEQYF
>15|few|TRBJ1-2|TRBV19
CASSLAAPAGYGYTF
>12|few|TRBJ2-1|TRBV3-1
CASSQDSTGWVF
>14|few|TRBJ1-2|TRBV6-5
CASSYAGVNYGYTF
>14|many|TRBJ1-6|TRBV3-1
CASSQDTANSPLHF
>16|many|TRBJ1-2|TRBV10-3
CAISESLRVGGYGYTF
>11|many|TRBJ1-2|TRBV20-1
CSATLYYGYTF
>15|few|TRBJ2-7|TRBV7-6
CASSRSGPRRHEQYF
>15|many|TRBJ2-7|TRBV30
CAWSVGSRTPYEQYF